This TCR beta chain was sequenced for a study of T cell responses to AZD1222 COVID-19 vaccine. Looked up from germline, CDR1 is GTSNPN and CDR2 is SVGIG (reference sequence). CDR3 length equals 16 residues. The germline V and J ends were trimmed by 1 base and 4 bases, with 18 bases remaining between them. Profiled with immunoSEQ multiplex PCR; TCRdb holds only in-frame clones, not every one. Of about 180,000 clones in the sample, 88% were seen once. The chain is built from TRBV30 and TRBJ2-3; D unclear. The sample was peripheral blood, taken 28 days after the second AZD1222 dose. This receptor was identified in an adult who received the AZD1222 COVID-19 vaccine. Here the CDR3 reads CAWSDQTPVGPDTQYF. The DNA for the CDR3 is TGTGCCTGGAGTGATCAGACCCCCGTGGGCCCAGATACGCAGTATTTT.